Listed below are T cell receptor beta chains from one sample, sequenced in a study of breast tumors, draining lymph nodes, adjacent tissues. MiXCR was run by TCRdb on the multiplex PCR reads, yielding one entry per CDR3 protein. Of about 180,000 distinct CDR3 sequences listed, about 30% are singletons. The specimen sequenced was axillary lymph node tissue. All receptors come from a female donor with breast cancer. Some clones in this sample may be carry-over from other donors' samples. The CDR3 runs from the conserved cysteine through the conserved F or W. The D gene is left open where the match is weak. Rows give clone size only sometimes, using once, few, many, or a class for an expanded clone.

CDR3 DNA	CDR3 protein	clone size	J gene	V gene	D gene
TGCAGCGCCGACTGGACGGGCTACTGGGAGGTCTACAATGAGCAGTTCTTC	CSADWTGYWEVYNEQFF	once	TRBJ2-1	TRBV29-1	.
TGTGCCAGCAATGATAGAACTACTAACTATGGCTGCACCTTC	CASNDRTTNYGCTF	.	TRBJ1-2	TRBV6-1	.
TGTGCCAGCTCACCCACCGGGGAACCTACGAACACAGATACGCAGTATTTT	CASSPTGEPTNTDTQYF	many	TRBJ2-3	TRBV18	.
TGTGCCATCAGCCAGGGGGCCGGGGATACGCAGTATTTT	CAISQGAGDTQYF	many	TRBJ2-3	TRBV10-3	TRBD1
TGTGCCAGCAGCTTCTACACCTGCAGTGCGAGACGTCTCGAACCCTACGAGCAGTACTTC	CASSFYTCSARRLEPYEQYF	.	TRBJ2-7	TRBV7-9	.
TGTGCCAGCAGCGGACCTGACCCTAGCGGCCTTAGCTCCTACGAGCAGTACTTC	CASSGPDPSGLSSYEQYF	many	TRBJ2-7	TRBV9	TRBD2
.	CASSLVAHGTNEQLF	.	TRBJ2-1	TRBV7-9	.
TGTGCCAGCAGCACTATCCCCCTCCGGGGTATCCAAGAGACCCAGTACTTC	CASSTIPLRGIQETQYF	many	TRBJ2-5	TRBV7-9	.
TGCAGTGCTAGAGATGTACAGGGAGGCGAGACCCAGTACTTC	CSARDVQGGETQYF	.	TRBJ2-5	TRBV20-1	.
TGTGCCACCAGCTCCACGACGGGGAGCAATCAGCCCCAGCATTTT	CATSSTTGSNQPQHF	many	TRBJ1-5	TRBV24-1	.
TGTGCCAGTAGTAACCCCGGACAGGGGGCCTATGGCTACACCTTC	CASSNPGQGAYGYTF	many	TRBJ1-2	TRBV19	TRBD1
TGTGCCATTAAATTTAACTATGGCCACACCTTC	CAIKFNYGHTF	.	TRBJ1-2	TRBV15	.
TGCAGCGTTGAAGGGGTAGCGGGGACAGATACGCAGTATTTT	CSVEGVAGTDTQYF	.	TRBJ2-3	TRBV29-1	TRBD2
TGTGCCAGCAGTTTATTGAATTCGGTTGAGCAGTTCTTC	CASSLLNSVEQFF	many	TRBJ2-1	TRBV12-3/TRBV12-4	.
TGCAGTGCTAGAGACGGGACCAAGGAACCCTATATGGATGAGCAGTTCTTC	CSARDGTKEPYMDEQFF	few	TRBJ2-1	TRBV20-1	.
TGTGCCAGCAGTTTCCGACTAGCGACCGGGGAGCTGTTTTTT	CASSFRLATGELFF	many	TRBJ2-2	TRBV12-3/TRBV12-4	TRBD2
TGTGCCAGCACTGGGCAGGTCCCCACGCAGTACTTC	CASTGQVPTQYF	.	TRBJ2-7	TRBV11-2	.
TGTGCCAGCAGCCTACCTAGCGGGGGGGCCCACGAGCAGCACTTC	CASSLPSGGAHEQHF	.	TRBJ2-7	TRBV6-2/TRBV6-3	TRBD2
TGTGCCAGCAGCCAAGTGGGCGGGAGTCAATACGAGCAGTACTTC	CASSQVGGSQYEQYF	many	TRBJ2-7	TRBV3-1	TRBD2
TGTGCCAGCAGCCCGCTGGCAGGGGGAAGGGGTCAAGAGCAGTACTTC	CASSPLAGGRGQEQYF	many	TRBJ2-7	TRBV11-2	TRBD1
TGTGCCAGCAGCTTGATAGAGGGCGGCTACACCTTC	CASSLIEGGYTF	many	TRBJ1-2	TRBV5-5	.
TGTGCCAGCCACCACGGACAAAAACTGTTTTTT	CASHHGQKLFF	many	TRBJ1-4	TRBV6-5	.
TGTGCCAGCAGTCACCCGAACCAGGAGGGTACTTACGAGCAGTACTTC	CASSHPNQEGTYEQYF	few	TRBJ2-7	TRBV6-5	.
TGTGCCAGCAGCTCAACTGGCCTAGCGGGGGGGTTTGAGCAGTTCTTC	CASSSTGLAGGFEQFF	many	TRBJ2-1	TRBV7-8	TRBD2
TGCGCCAGCAGCCAAGAGTACACCACTGGAAACACCATATATTTT	CASSQEYTTGNTIYF	few	TRBJ1-3	TRBV4-3	.
TGTGCCAGCAGACTCTCTCCGGGACAGGGGTACGAGCAGTACTTC	CASRLSPGQGYEQYF	many	TRBJ2-7	TRBV5-6	TRBD1
TGTGCCAGCAGTGAATTAGAGTCCCAGTACTTC	CASSELESQYF	many	TRBJ2-5	TRBV25-1	.
TGTGCCAGTAACAACAGGGGACAGGTTAATGAAAAACTGTTTTTT	CASNNRGQVNEKLFF	.	TRBJ1-4	TRBV19	TRBD1
TGTGCCAGCGGATCCGGACAGGGGGCTTTTAATCAGCCCCAGCATTTT	CASGSGQGAFNQPQHF	few	TRBJ1-5	TRBV6-1	TRBD1
TGTGCCAGCAGCTTATCCCTTTTTGAGCAGTACTTC	CASSLSLFEQYF	many	TRBJ2-7	TRBV7-2	.
TGTGCCAGCAGTTTACAGGGACAGGTCTATGGCTACACCTTC	CASSLQGQVYGYTF	many	TRBJ1-2	TRBV12-3/TRBV12-4	TRBD1
TGCAGTGCTAGGAGGGCAGCTAACTATGGCTACACCTTC	CSARRAANYGYTF	few	TRBJ1-2	TRBV20-1	.
TGTGCCATCAGCAGCAGGGGTGATGGCTACACCTTC	CAISSRGDGYTF	.	TRBJ1-2	TRBV10-3	.
TGTGCCAGCAGGGAACAGGGAGATTGGCATCAGCCCCAGCATTTT	CASREQGDWHQPQHF	.	TRBJ1-5	TRBV28	.
TGTGCCAGCCACAACCTCTACTTCCGGGACCTTCGTATAGATACGCAGTATTTT	CASHNLYFRDLRIDTQYF	few	TRBJ2-3	TRBV12-3/TRBV12-4	.
TGTGCCAGCAGCAACCGGACTACCGGGGGGAACAATGAGCAGTTCTTC	CASSNRTTGGNNEQFF	.	TRBJ2-1	TRBV5-4	TRBD2
TGTGCCAGCAGCTGGGGTAACCGGGTCCTATATGGCTACCCCTTC	CASSWGNRVLYGYPF	few	TRBJ1-2	TRBV7-2	.
TGTGCCAGCAGCACACAGGGGAACCCTGAAGCTTTCTTT	CASSTQGNPEAFF	.	TRBJ1-1	TRBV7-2	TRBD1
TGTGCCAGTAGTAGGGTGGGGGGCAGCCGGAATGAAAAACTGTTTTTT	CASSRVGGSRNEKLFF	.	TRBJ1-4	TRBV19	.
TGCGCCAGCAGCCATCAGAGGGGACAGGGAGGTGAAAAACTGTTTTTT	CASSHQRGQGGEKLFF	.	TRBJ1-4	TRBV4-1	TRBD1
TGTGCCAGCAGTCACCTTACAGCGGCGGACGAAAAACTGTTTTTT	CASSHLTAADEKLFF	few	TRBJ1-4	TRBV6-5	.
TGCGCCAGCAGTGAGTCAATGGGAGGCAACTATGGCTACACCTTC	CASSESMGGNYGYTF	.	TRBJ1-2	TRBV10-2	.
TGTGCCAGCAGCTTAGGAGCGGGGGGGACTTCCTACGAGCAGTACTTC	CASSLGAGGTSYEQYF	many	TRBJ2-7	TRBV11-2	TRBD2
TGTGCCAGCAGCGGGACTGGGCTAGGGGAGCAGTACTTC	CASSGTGLGEQYF	many	TRBJ2-7	TRBV2	.
TGCAGTGCTATGGGACCCGCTCTACGCTATAATTCACCCCTCCACTTT	CSAMGPALRYNSPLHF	.	TRBJ1-6	TRBV20-1	.
TGTGCCAGTAGTACCTGGGCCAACGTCCTGACTTTC	CASSTWANVLTF	many	TRBJ2-6	TRBV19	.
TGCGCCAGCAGCCTTGAGGCCAGGGGAAATGGCTACACCTTC	CASSLEARGNGYTF	many	TRBJ1-2	TRBV4-1	.
TGCGCCAGCAGCCCCAGGGACCAAACAGAGGGGTACTTC	CASSPRDQTEGYF	many	TRBJ2-7	TRBV5-1	.
TGCGCCAGCAGCCGGACTCGGACAGGCAGCTCCTACGAGCAGTACTTC	CASSRTRTGSSYEQYF	many	TRBJ2-7	TRBV5-1	TRBD1
TGTGCCAGCAGCTGGACCCCTTCTAACAACAATGAGCAGTTCTTC	CASSWTPSNNNEQFF	many	TRBJ2-1	TRBV5-6	.
TGTGCCAGCTCATCGGGACAGGGGGCACGTGAGCAGTACTTC	CASSSGQGAREQYF	many	TRBJ2-7	TRBV18	TRBD1